The 9 T cell receptor beta chains reported below all come from one sample, sequenced in a study of T cell responses to AZD1222 COVID-19 vaccine. Measured with immunoSEQ multiplex PCR; TCRdb has only the in-frame clones, and not every one. This table holds roughly 200,000 clones, under 95% found once. The sequencing here drew on peripheral blood, taken on day 0 of MenACWY control vaccination. The receptors were sampled from an adult in good health.

The J gene is TRBJ2-2, the V gene TRBV11-3; tentatively, D is TRBD2 (5 bases). V was pared by 8 bases and J by 6 bases, with 7 bases between. Germline lookup yields CDR1 SGHNT and CDR2 YENEEA. The CDR3 is made up of 11 amino acids. Written as DNA, the CDR3 is TGTGCCAGCGCGGGTCCCGGGGAGCTGTTTTTT. This encodes CASAGPGELFF.

The gene calls are TRBV9 and TRBJ2-4, with 11 bases identical to TRBD2. Germline CDR1 is SGDLS and CDR2 is YYNGEE. The CDR3 loop spans 16 amino acids. Trimming took 0 bases from V and 7 from J; bases not matched to a gene: 6. The CDR3 loop is CASSVGQTSGENIQYF. The CDR3 DNA sequence: TGTGCCAGCAGCGTAGGGCAGACTAGCGGGGAGAACATTCAGTACTTC.

This clone was detected once. V and J are TRBV27 and TRBJ1-2; no reliable D call. This CDR3 comprises 13 residues. The V and J ends lost 2 bases and 0 bases respectively, with 4 bases between them. The germline CDR1 and CDR2 sequences are MNHEY and SMNVEV (reference sequence). The CDR3 reads CASSLGSNYGYTF. The CDR3 DNA sequence: TGTGCCAGCAGTTTAGGGTCTAACTATGGCTACACCTTC.

V gene TRBV5-6 combines with J gene TRBJ1-5; D unclear. The CDR3 is 14 residues long. V shed 0 bases and J shed 5 bases, with 9 bases lying between them. Germline CDR1 SGHDT, CDR2 YYEEEE. The CDR3 region is CASSLGRIDQPQHF. Written as DNA, the CDR3 is TGTGCCAGCAGCTTGGGTCGGATAGATCAGCCCCAGCATTTT.

This chain uses TRBV6-5 with TRBJ2-7; 7 nucleotides agree with TRBD2. Germline trimming cut 7 bases from V and 0 bases from J; bases unmatched to any gene: 3. The germline V gene has CDR1 MNHEY and CDR2 SVGAGI. The CDR3 sequence is 13 residues long. CDR3 amino acids: CASTRGGSYEQYF. The DNA of the CDR3 is TGTGCCAGCACGCGCGGGGGCTCCTACGAGCAGTACTTC.

This chain uses TRBV6-2 or TRBV6-3 with TRBJ1-1; D not resolved. Germline CDR1 is MNHEY and CDR2 is SVGEGT. V dropped 5 bases and J dropped 5 bases, with 12 bases sitting between them. This CDR3 has 13 residues. This chain's CDR3 is CASSQLSSTEAFF. CDR3 bases: TGTGCCAGCAGTCAGCTAAGCTCGACTGAAGCTTTCTTT.

This chain joins TRBV20-1 and TRBJ2-3; D possibly corresponds to TRBD1 (7 bases). From germline, CDR1 is DFQATT and CDR2 SNEGSKA (reference sequence). The CDR3 length is 13 residues. V was shortened by 3 bases and J by 4 bases, with 11 bases between the two germline ends. The CDR3 coding sequence is TGCAGTGCTAGTCAGGGGGGCTCAGATACGCAGTATTTT. Translated, it gives CSASQGGSDTQYF.

The chain recombines TRBV29-1 with TRBJ1-1, with D possibly TRBD1 on 6 matching bases. The CDR3 has 14 residues. Per the germline V gene, CDR1 is SQVTM and CDR2 is ANQGSEA. Trimming took off 7 bases at V and 1 base at J, with 16 bases between the two ends. This chain's CDR3 is CSAHRGSRNTEAFF. The DNA for the CDR3 is TGCAGCGCCCATAGGGGGAGTCGGAACACTGAAGCTTTCTTT.

V gene TRBV5-1 combines with J gene TRBJ1-1; D is perhaps TRBD1 (5 bases). The germline gives CDR1 SGHRS, CDR2 YFSETQ. This CDR3 comprises 14 residues. V was shortened by 2 bases and J by 3 bases, with 11 bases between the two germline ends. In nucleotides, the CDR3 is TGCGCCAGCAGCTTAGGGGCGGGGGACACTGAAGCTTTCTTT. As protein: CASSLGAGDTEAFF.